Described below is a single T cell receptor (delta chain) sequence and its context. This sample stems from a study of gamma-delta chains in newborns, infants, children. Study background: Microbial exposure reportedly drives polyclonal innate γδ T cell expansion after birth.

The CDR3 totals 17 residues. With 3 bases clipped from V and 4 bases from J, the junction kept 14 bases outside the gene matches. The germline V gene encodes CDR1 GEAIGNYY and CDR2 EKD. TCRdb re-called the reads with CATT. The sample has approximately 7,000 delta-chain clones, about 11% seen once; the top ten hold about 7.1%. The chain carries TRDV2 and TRDJ1; TRDD3 aligns across 9 bases. The source of this sequence is a child who was a newborn, infant or young child, either healthy, febrile or measles-vaccinated (not recorded which). The sequenced sample consisted of blood. The CDR3 DNA reads as TGTGCCTGTGACTCCCTACTGGGGGACCCCTTTAACGATAAACTCATCTTT. This encodes CACDSLLGDPFNDKLIF.